The 17 T cell receptor beta chains presented below share a single source sample, sequenced in a study of T cells in Graves' hyperthyroidism and ophthalmopathy. RNA transcripts gave rise to amplified TCR beta CDR3 regions. Primed by the HTBI set, a first-round RT-PCR was run on the TCR CDR3. TCRdb recomputed calls from the multiplex PCR reads with MiXCR, one row per CDR3 protein. Altogether around 530,000 distinct CDR3 sequences are present, approximately 17% being singletons, with the ten largest covering roughly a sixth. Sequencing input: blood. Receptor source: a woman between 18 and 30 years old with Graves' ophthalmopathy.

The chain links TRBV7-9 to TRBJ1-1; 11 bases match TRBD1. V dropped 7 bases and J dropped 7; count of bases not matched to a gene: 5. The CDR3 length is 13 residues. CDR1 is SEHNR, CDR2 FQNEAQ, per germline (reference sequence). The CDR3 is CASTAGQGGEAFF. For the CDR3, the DNA is TGTGCCAGCACCGCGGGACAGGGGGGTGAAGCTTTCTTT.

This clonotype was counted ten times or more. This chain connects TRBV27 to TRBJ2-1; 9 bases fit TRBD2. The ends lost 2 bases at V and 5 bases at J; junction bases unmatched: 7. The CDR3 has 16 residues. CDR1 and CDR2 (germline): MNHEY, SMNVEV (reference sequence). CDR3 loop: CASSLLVTSGHNEQFF. The DNA for the CDR3 is TGTGCCAGCAGTTTACTTGTGACTAGCGGTCACAATGAGCAGTTCTTC.

The table lists this clonotype with many counts. This chain connects TRBV4-3 to TRBJ1-2; no firm D call. The V end lost 1 base, the J end lost 8 bases, and 20 bases lay between the germline ends. Germline CDR1 reads LGHNA; CDR2 reads YSLEER. The CDR3 loop spans 16 amino acids. The CDR3 DNA reads as TGCGCCAGCAGCCAAGTAGATACCAGCCAGTATGAGGGCTACACCTTC. Amino acid sequence: CASSQVDTSQYEGYTF.

This clonotype has at least ten counts. The rearrangement links TRBV15 to TRBJ1-5, with 11 bases matching TRBD1. Unmatched junction bases numbered 7, after V lost 0 bases and J lost 9 bases. The CDR3 covers 16 residues. Germline CDR1 reads LNHNV; CDR2 reads YYDKDF (reference sequence). The CDR3 DNA follows: TGTGCCACCAGCAGAGAACCCGGGACAGGGGGGAGGCCCCAGCATTTT. It yields the protein CATSREPGTGGRPQHF.

V gene TRBV11-1 combines with J gene TRBJ2-1, with 12 bases that match TRBD2. This CDR3 region has 17 residues. Germline loops: CDR1 SGHAT, CDR2 FQDESV (reference sequence). V lost 1 base, J lost 8 bases, and 9 bases stayed unmatched. In DNA, the CDR3 is TGTGCCAGCAGCTTAGAGCTAGCGGGAGGGCCATGGCATGAGCAGTTCTTC. This gives the protein CASSLELAGGPWHEQFF. Full variable domain (rest looked up from reference TRBV11-1 and TRBJ2-1): EAEVAQSPRYKITEKSQAVAFWCDPISGHATLYWYRQILGQGPELLVQFQDESVVDDSQLPKDRFSAERLKGVDSTLKIQPAELGDSAMYLCASSLELAGGPWHEQFFGPGTRLTVL.

This clonotype appeared many times. V is TRBV7-3 and J is TRBJ2-7; D is perhaps TRBD2 (5 bases). The CDR3 contains 15 residues. Trimming pared 6 bases from V and 1 base from J, leaving 16 bases between. Germline V gives CDR1 SGHTA, CDR2 FQGTGA. This CDR3 is CASRLRGERSYEQYF. The CDR3 DNA sequence: TGTGCCAGCAGACTCCGAGGTGAGCGGTCCTACGAGCAGTACTTC.

Concerning this clonotype itself: A junction end diverges from the germline sequence, so it may reflect a read error. The chain is built from TRBV5-1 and TRBJ1-4; tentatively, D is TRBD1 (5 bases). Germline V gene sequence: CDR1 SGHRS, CDR2 YFSETQ. This CDR3 spans 15 amino acids. This CDR3 is CASSLGRLDNEKLFF. Written as DNA, the CDR3 is TGTGCCAGCAGCTTGGGACGGTTAGATAATGAAAAACTGTTTTTT.

This clonotype was counted ten times or more. The chain links TRBV2 to TRBJ1-5; perhaps TRBD1 as D (6 bases). This CDR3 is 13 amino acids long. Germline V lookup: CDR1 SNHLY, CDR2 FYNNEI. CDR3 region: CASRRGANQPQHF. The DNA of the CDR3 is TGTGCTAGCCGGCGGGGGGCGAATCAGCCCCAGCATTTT.

A word on this clonotype: A much bigger clone sits one base away, suggesting this may be a read error. V usage is TRBV27 and J usage is TRBJ2-3, with D possibly matching TRBD2 (7 bases). This CDR3 region has 14 residues. With 8 bases removed from V and 5 bases from J, the gap between germline ends came to 17 bases. Germline assignment: CDR1 MNHEY and CDR2 SMNVEV (reference sequence). CDR3: CASAPRGARDTQYF. The DNA of the CDR3 is TGTGCCAGCGCCCCCCGGGGGGCCAGAGATACGCAGTATTTT.

The V gene is TRBV30, the J gene TRBJ2-3, with 8 bases aligning to TRBD2. Germline loops: CDR1 GTSNPN, CDR2 SVGIG (reference sequence). Trimming cost V 1 base and J 4 bases; bases outside gene matches: 7. This CDR3 is built from 15 residues. CDR3 nucleotide sequence: TGTGCCTGGAGTGGGGCAGCGGGGGTAGCAGATACGCAGTATTTT. Its protein is CAWSGAAGVADTQYF.

The V call is TRBV5-1, the J call TRBJ1-6; 8 bases map to TRBD1. V was clipped by 1 base and J by 9 bases; unmatched bases: 9. The germline V gene encodes CDR1 SGHRS and CDR2 YFSETQ. This CDR3 is 16 amino acids long. This CDR3 is CASSLWSRGQGSPLHF. CDR3 bases: TGCGCCAGCAGCTTGTGGTCCAGGGGGCAAGGTTCACCCCTCCACTTT.

This clonotype was detected many times. This chain connects TRBV28 to TRBJ1-1; D gene uncertain. Trimming shortened V by 2 bases and J by 0 bases, and 13 bases separated the two germline ends. The CDR3 has 16 residues. In germline, CDR1 is MDHEN, CDR2 SYDVKM. Written as DNA, the CDR3 is TGTGCCAGCAGTTTAATTGTTGGAGTCATGAACACTGAAGCTTTCTTT. Its protein is CASSLIVGVMNTEAFF.

The chain is built from TRBV27 and TRBJ1-2, with unresolved D. CDR1 and CDR2 (germline): MNHEY, SMNVEV (reference sequence). V dropped 7 bases and J dropped 4 bases, with 34 bases sitting between them. The CDR3 runs 20 residues. CDR3 in DNA: TGTGCCAGCACCCTTGTCCACCCTGCCATATTAGGAAAGAAGGGCTATGGCTACACCTTC. Encoded protein: CASTLVHPAILGKKGYGYTF.

This clonotype has at least ten counts. The chain employs TRBV7-2 and TRBJ1-1; D unresolved. V lost 1 base and J lost 4, with 10 bases in between. Germline CDR1 reads SGHTA; CDR2 reads FQGNSA. This CDR3 has 14 amino acids. CDR3 residues: CASSLGARTTEAFF. CDR3 DNA sequence: TGTGCCAGCAGCTTAGGGGCCCGGACCACTGAAGCTTTCTTT.

This clonotype was counted at least ten times. The chain is built from TRBV11-2 and TRBJ2-3; D not certain. There are 14 residues in the CDR3. Germline V gives CDR1 SGHAT, CDR2 FQNNGV. Trimming left V 4 bases short and J 8 bases short, with 16 bases between. CDR3 protein: CASSSLGGRTTQYF. CDR3 DNA sequence: TGTGCCAGCAGCTCCCTCGGCGGAAGGACTACGCAGTATTTT.

This clonotype has a handful of counts. A much larger clone differs by one base, so this may be a read error. The DNA for the CDR3 is TGTGCCAGCAGTTTTCGTACACAGGGGATCAACGAGCAGTGCTTC. Translating gives CASSFRTQGINEQCF. The V call is TRBV27, the J call TRBJ2-7; TRBD1 matches at 7 bases. The CDR3 has 15 amino acids. From germline, CDR1 is MNHEY and CDR2 SMNVEV (reference sequence).

This clonotype was counted many times. This rearrangement joins TRBV7-2 to TRBJ1-2, with 8 bases aligning to TRBD1. With 3 bases clipped from V and 4 bases from J, the junction kept 7 bases outside the gene matches. This CDR3 spans 15 amino acids. Per the germline V gene, CDR1 is SGHTA and CDR2 is FQGNSA. CDR3: CASSLPPGQGYGYTF. CDR3 bases: TGTGCCAGCAGCTTGCCTCCAGGACAGGGCTATGGCTACACCTTC.